These 18 T cell receptor beta chains were sequenced from one sample in a study of T cells after yellow fever vaccination. TCRdb used MiXCR to reprocess the 5' RACE reads, holding one entry per CDR3 protein. The sample has some 320,000 distinct CDR3 sequences; approximately 11% are singletons. The material sequenced was CD4+ T cells sorted from PBMCs, taken 45 days after the yellow fever booster vaccination. All receptors come from a young man who received the YFV17D yellow fever vaccine.

This clonotype was counted between two and nine times. J is TRBJ2-5 and V is TRBV7-2; D might be TRBD1 (6 bases). The CDR3 has 14 amino acids. From germline, CDR1 is SGHTA and CDR2 FQGNSA. V shed 3 bases and J shed 5 bases, with 13 bases lying between them. The CDR3 nucleotides are TGTGCCAGCAGCTTTGGGGGCCGTCGGGAGACCCAGTACTTC. Translating gives CASSFGGRRETQYF.

V and J are TRBV5-1 and TRBJ1-2, with a weak D call TRBD1 (5 bases). The CDR3 spans 15 residues. The germline gives CDR1 SGHRS, CDR2 YFSETQ. V was clipped by 0 bases and J by 5 bases, with 14 bases between them. In nucleotides, the CDR3 is TGCGCCAGCAGCTTGGTTCGAAGGGGAAGATATGGCTACACCTTC. Protein sequence: CASSLVRRGRYGYTF.

The V call is TRBV11-2, the J call TRBJ2-3; 7 nucleotides agree with TRBD2. Germline values: CDR1 SGHAT, CDR2 FQNNGV. The junction had 7 bases not matched to a gene; V was cut back by 6 bases and J by 1 base. The CDR3 is made up of 15 amino acids. CDR3: CASRGGWGGTDTQYF. CDR3 nucleotides: TGTGCCAGCAGGGGGGGGTGGGGAGGCACAGATACGCAGTATTTT. Full variable domain (outside the CDR3, taken from reference TRBV11-2 and TRBJ2-3): EAGVAQSPRYKIIEKRQSVAFWCNPISGHATLYWYQQILGQGPKLLIQFQNNGVVDDSQLPKDRFSAERLKGVDSTLKIQPAKLEDSAVYLCASRGGWGGTDTQYFGPGTRLTVL.

This clonotype was seen only a few times. This chain links TRBV5-5 with TRBJ1-4, with D unresolved. Trimming cost V 4 bases and J 4 bases, with 8 bases left between them. The CDR3 is 13 amino acids. Germline CDR1 reads SGHKS; CDR2 reads YYEKEE (reference sequence). The CDR3 reads CASSQQFNEKLFF. The CDR3 DNA reads TGTGCCAGCAGCCAACAGTTTAATGAAAAACTGTTTTTT.

This clonotype was recorded a few times. One junction end disagrees with the germline gene, perhaps due to a read error. The chain joins TRBV4-3 to TRBJ1-4; the D is unclear. From germline, CDR1 is LGHNA and CDR2 YSLEER. The CDR3 contains 14 residues. The CDR3, as DNA: TGCGCCAGCAGCAAAGAGGGAACGGGAGAAAAACTGTTTTTT. This sequence encodes CASSKEGTGEKLFF.

This clonotype was observed a few times. The CDR3 DNA reads TGCGCCAGCAGCCCCCGGGGTAGCTCCTATAATTCACCCCTCCACTTT. Its translation: CASSPRGSSYNSPLHF. V is TRBV4-3 and J is TRBJ1-6; D unresolved. Trimming removed 4 bases from V and 0 bases from J, with 10 bases in between. CDR3 length: 16 residues. Germline assignment: CDR1 LGHNA and CDR2 YSLEER.

The chain employs TRBV7-3 and TRBJ1-2, with 8 bases identical to TRBD1. The CDR3 length is 16 residues. The germline V gene encodes CDR1 SGHTA and CDR2 FQGTGA. Trimming removed 5 bases from V and 4 bases from J; junction bases left unmatched: 12. CDR3 amino acids: CASSPGDRRASYGYTF. DNA for the CDR3: TGTGCCAGCAGCCCCGGGGACAGGAGGGCTAGCTATGGCTACACCTTC.

In its sample, this clonotype was seen a few times. This chain connects TRBV7-3 to TRBJ1-2; D unclear. Germline V lookup: CDR1 SGHTA, CDR2 FQGTGA. The length of the CDR3 is 12 residues. The V and J ends lost 1 base and 5 bases respectively, with 5 bases between them. The CDR3 DNA reads as TGTGCCAGCAGCTTAATGGGGTATGGCTACACCTTC. It codes for CASSLMGYGYTF.

The chain has TRBV5-1 and TRBJ1-1; D possibly corresponds to TRBD1 (5 bases). Germline CDR1 reads SGHRS; CDR2 reads YFSETQ. This CDR3 region has 14 residues. Trimming took 0 bases from V and 8 from J, leaving 14 bases between them. CDR3 sequence reads: CASSLAVGVPEAFF. The CDR3 DNA follows: TGCGCCAGCAGCTTGGCCGTGGGGGTCCCCGAAGCTTTCTTT.

This clonotype has just a few counts. The chain is built from TRBV7-9 and TRBJ2-1; TRBD1 matches at 10 bases. J gave up 8 bases and V 7 bases, and 5 bases lay outside the gene matches. Germline CDR1 is SEHNR and CDR2 is FQNEAQ (reference sequence). The CDR3 runs 13 residues. The CDR3 coding sequence is TGTGCCAGCACGGGACAGGGGAGGCATGAGCAGTTCTTC. Its protein is CASTGQGRHEQFF.

The CDR3 region has the DNA TGTGCCAGCAGCTCCAGAAGGACCGAACAAGAGACCCAGTACTTC. Its protein product is CASSSRRTEQETQYF. V gene TRBV7-2 combines with J gene TRBJ2-5; D is unclear. V gave up 4 bases and J gave up 2 bases, with 14 bases separating them. Germline CDR1 is SGHTA and CDR2 is FQGNSA. This CDR3 has 15 residues.

The CDR3 DNA reads TGTGCCAGCAGCACCCTACCGGGACTAGCGGGGGAGGGGAATACGCAGTATTTT. It encodes CASSTLPGLAGEGNTQYF. The chain is built from TRBV7-2 and TRBJ2-3, with 14 bases lining up with TRBD2. V shed 5 bases and J 7 bases; nucleotides not matched to a gene: 14. The CDR3 has 18 amino acids. Germline V gives CDR1 SGHTA, CDR2 FQGNSA.

The V gene is TRBV7-8, the J gene TRBJ2-7, with a tentative D call TRBD2 (6 bases). The length of the CDR3 is 13 residues. Germline V CDR1 and CDR2: SGHVS, FQNEAQ. The V gene lost 0 bases and the J gene lost 6 bases, with 9 bases spanning the gap. The CDR3 DNA is TGTGCCAGCAGCTTAGCGGACGGGGGCGAGCAGTACTTC. Protein: CASSLADGGEQYF. The complete variable domain, with remaining parts taken from reference TRBV7-8 and TRBJ2-7, reads GAGVSQSPRYKVAKRGQDVALRCDPISGHVSLFWYQQALGQGPEFLTYFQNEAQLDKSGLPSDRFFAERPEGSVSTLKIQRTQQEDSAVYLCASSLADGGEQYFGPGTRLTVT.

V usage is TRBV7-2 and J usage is TRBJ1-5; D may be TRBD1 (6 bases). Trimming stripped 1 base from V and 9 bases from J, with 16 bases between. Germline lookup yields CDR1 SGHTA and CDR2 FQGNSA. The CDR3 is 15 amino acids. The CDR3 loop is CASSLDQGSRLPQHF. The CDR3 region has the DNA TGTGCCAGCAGCTTAGATCAGGGGTCCCGGTTGCCCCAGCATTTT.

This clonotype showed up just a few times. The chain links TRBV27 to TRBJ1-1; D is possibly TRBD1 (5 bases). Trimming pared 4 bases from V and 4 bases from J, leaving 10 bases between. The germline CDR1 and CDR2 sequences are MNHEY and SMNVEV (reference sequence). This CDR3 is built from 13 residues. This chain's CDR3 is CASSYRQTTEAFF. In DNA form, the CDR3 reads TGTGCCAGCAGTTACCGACAGACCACTGAAGCTTTCTTT.

J is TRBJ1-1 and V is TRBV12-3 or TRBV12-4; no definite D call. CDR3 length: 14 amino acids. V was cut by 3 bases and J by 2 bases, with 10 bases left in between. CDR3 amino acids: CASSFNQANTEAFF. The CDR3 bases are TGTGCCAGCAGTTTTAATCAGGCAAACACTGAAGCTTTCTTT.

This clonotype was detected only a few times. The genes are TRBV28 and TRBJ1-4, with a tentative D call TRBD1 (5 bases). This CDR3 has 14 residues. Germline assignment: CDR1 MDHEN and CDR2 SYDVKM. Trimming removed 5 bases at V and 7 bases at J, with 14 bases between. The CDR3, as DNA: TGTGCCAGCAGTCAGACAGTCGGTCTTGAAAAACTGTTTTTT. It yields the protein CASSQTVGLEKLFF.

This clonotype was seen many times. The chain links TRBV15 to TRBJ2-3; TRBD1 agrees at 9 bases. Germline CDR1 reads LNHNV; CDR2 reads YYDKDF (reference sequence). With V trimmed by 3 bases and J by 4 bases, 2 bases remained unmatched. The CDR3 is made up of 14 amino acids. CDR3: CATSSRQGADTQYF. The CDR3 DNA sequence: TGTGCCACCAGCAGTAGACAGGGGGCAGATACGCAGTATTTT.